These T cell receptor beta chains were read from a single sample in a study of immune characterization of retroperitoneal liposarcoma. One entry per CDR3 protein, called by TCRdb with MiXCR from the PCR reads. Among 7,900 or so distinct CDR3 sequences listed, approximately 39% were seen once. The sequenced sample was tumor tissue. The receptors originated from a male donor with retroperitoneal liposarcoma. CDR3s include the opening cysteine and the closing phenylalanine or tryptophan. Fields, in order: D gene, V gene, clone size, J gene, CDR3 protein, CDR3 DNA. The D gene is left open where the match is weak. Clone size is given for some rows only: seen once, a few or many times, or a class if the clone is expanded.

d_call: .
v_call: TRBV12-3/TRBV12-4
clone_size: .
j_call: TRBJ1-2
cdr3_aa: CASSLQRTYGYTF
cdr3_nt: TGTGCCAGCAGTTTACAACGGACTTATGGCTACACCTTC

d_call: TRBD2
v_call: TRBV6-1
clone_size: few
j_call: TRBJ2-2
cdr3_aa: CASRSSGRSTGELFF
cdr3_nt: TGTGCCAGCAGGTCTAGCGGGAGGTCCACCGGGGAGCTGTTTTTT

d_call: TRBD2
v_call: TRBV6-1
clone_size: medium-sized
j_call: TRBJ2-2
cdr3_aa: CASKLAGTRHTGELFF
cdr3_nt: TGTGCCAGCAAGCTAGCGGGGACACGGCACACCGGGGAGCTGTTTTTT

d_call: TRBD2
v_call: TRBV6-9
clone_size: once
j_call: TRBJ2-1
cdr3_aa: CASSYLASGAETQFF
cdr3_nt: TGTGCCAGCAGTTATTTAGCTAGCGGGGCGGAGACCCAGTTCTTC

d_call: TRBD1
v_call: TRBV12-3/TRBV12-4
clone_size: .
j_call: TRBJ2-4
cdr3_aa: CASSSRGRDIQYF
cdr3_nt: TGTGCCAGCAGCAGTAGGGGGCGGGACATTCAGTACTTC

d_call: .
v_call: TRBV6-5
clone_size: few
j_call: TRBJ2-1
cdr3_aa: CASSYSPVSGTYNEQFF
cdr3_nt: TGTGCCAGCAGTTACTCGCCGGTGAGCGGTACTTACAATGAGCAGTTCTTC

d_call: .
v_call: TRBV7-2
clone_size: medium-sized
j_call: TRBJ2-7
cdr3_aa: CASSLVGGGSHNEQYF
cdr3_nt: TGTGCCAGCAGCTTAGTCGGCGGAGGGTCTCACAATGAGCAGTACTTC

d_call: .
v_call: TRBV6-7
clone_size: large
j_call: TRBJ2-1
cdr3_aa: CASHPEQFF
cdr3_nt: TGTGCCAGCCATCCCGAGCAGTTCTTC

d_call: TRBD1
v_call: TRBV12-3/TRBV12-4
clone_size: few
j_call: TRBJ2-2
cdr3_aa: CASSGGDRDTGELFF
cdr3_nt: TGTGCCAGCAGTGGGGGGGACAGGGACACCGGGGAGCTGTTTTTT

d_call: .
v_call: TRBV6-1
clone_size: .
j_call: TRBJ2-1
cdr3_aa: CASRQNREGNNEQFF
cdr3_nt: TGTGCCAGCAGACAGAACAGGGAGGGGAACAATGAGCAGTTCTTC

d_call: .
v_call: TRBV7-8
clone_size: medium-sized
j_call: TRBJ2-1
cdr3_aa: CASSLAPTGTYEQFF
cdr3_nt: TGTGCCAGCAGCTTAGCTCCCACAGGTACCTACGAGCAGTTCTTC

d_call: TRBD2
v_call: TRBV7-2
clone_size: few
j_call: TRBJ2-3
cdr3_aa: CASSLVRGGFGTTDTQYF
cdr3_nt: TGTGCCAGCAGCTTGGTCCGGGGGGGCTTCGGGACCACAGATACGCAGTATTTT

d_call: .
v_call: TRBV6-1
clone_size: few
j_call: TRBJ2-3
cdr3_aa: CASTPSTDTQYF
cdr3_nt: TGTGCCAGCACCCCTAGCACAGATACGCAGTATTTT

d_call: .
v_call: TRBV6-1
clone_size: large
j_call: TRBJ2-1
cdr3_aa: CASGPAGELPFF
cdr3_nt: TGTGCCAGCGGCCCGGCTGGGGAGCTACCGTTCTTC

d_call: .
v_call: TRBV6-8
clone_size: .
j_call: TRBJ2-1
cdr3_aa: CASSYSDSYEQFF
cdr3_nt: TGTGCCAGCAGTTACTCGGACAGCTACGAGCAGTTCTTC

d_call: .
v_call: TRBV7-2
clone_size: .
j_call: TRBJ1-2
cdr3_aa: CASSFSVAAFEGYTF
cdr3_nt: TGTGCCAGCAGCTTTAGCGTGGCGGCCTTCGAGGGCTACACCTTC

d_call: TRBD1
v_call: TRBV28
clone_size: few
j_call: TRBJ2-3
cdr3_aa: CASSDRVASDTQYF
cdr3_nt: TGTGCCAGCAGTGACAGGGTTGCTTCAGATACGCAGTATTTT

d_call: .
v_call: TRBV7-2
clone_size: medium-sized
j_call: TRBJ2-7
cdr3_aa: CASSLLNEQYF
cdr3_nt: TGTGCCAGCAGCTTATTGAACGAGCAGTACTTC

d_call: .
v_call: TRBV6-7
clone_size: .
j_call: TRBJ1-4
cdr3_aa: CASSLQYSGATNEKLFF
cdr3_nt: TGTGCCAGCAGCTTACAATACTCCGGGGCAACTAATGAAAAACTGTTTTTT

d_call: .
v_call: TRBV6-5
clone_size: few
j_call: TRBJ2-7
cdr3_aa: CASSYLGGTYEQYF
cdr3_nt: TGTGCCAGCAGTTACTTAGGCGGAACCTACGAGCAGTACTTC

d_call: .
v_call: TRBV7-2
clone_size: few
j_call: TRBJ2-7
cdr3_aa: CASSLDRRIPDEQYF
cdr3_nt: TGTGCCAGCAGCTTAGATCGGCGGATCCCGGACGAGCAGTACTTC

d_call: .
v_call: TRBV6-1
clone_size: medium-sized
j_call: TRBJ2-7
cdr3_aa: CASYRNGYYEQYF
cdr3_nt: TGTGCCAGCTACAGGAACGGATACTACGAGCAGTACTTC

d_call: .
v_call: TRBV12-3/TRBV12-4
clone_size: .
j_call: TRBJ2-5
cdr3_aa: CASSLLETQYF
cdr3_nt: TGTGCCAGCAGTTTGTTGGAGACCCAGTACTTC

d_call: .
v_call: TRBV6-1
clone_size: .
j_call: TRBJ2-1
cdr3_aa: CASSEQYNEQFF
cdr3_nt: TGTGCCAGCAGTGAGCAGTACAATGAGCAGTTCTTC